This T cell receptor beta chain stems from a study of cytomegalovirus exposure and HLA in healthy donors. Primers included in the PCR were 60 Vbeta and 13 Jbeta primers. Repertoires were generated with immunoSEQ multiplex PCR, while TCRdb's copy carries only in-frame clones and drops some. The sample consists of around 150,000 clones, 79% of them appearing once. In the case of this clone: Its target is not known.

Findings of the study overall: Earlier findings revealed that most TCR beta V segments proved productive either about 87% or about 30% of the time. Some public TCRs appeared in many individuals, while most sequences were rare. An assumption of roughly uniform sequencing depth across donors underlay the presence/absence analyses.

From germline, CDR1 is MNHEY and CDR2 SMNVEV (reference sequence). V was pared by 3 bases and J by 6 bases, with 13 bases of the junction left unmatched. This CDR3 comprises 16 residues. The genes are TRBV27 and TRBJ1-2; 7 bases are a match to TRBD1. This sequence was found in a man over 45 in good health and CMV-seropositive. Sequenced: PBMCs. CDR3 DNA sequence: TGTGCCAGCAGTTTCCAACGCGGGACAGAGGCTCATGGCTACACCTTC. This codes for CASSFQRGTEAHGYTF.